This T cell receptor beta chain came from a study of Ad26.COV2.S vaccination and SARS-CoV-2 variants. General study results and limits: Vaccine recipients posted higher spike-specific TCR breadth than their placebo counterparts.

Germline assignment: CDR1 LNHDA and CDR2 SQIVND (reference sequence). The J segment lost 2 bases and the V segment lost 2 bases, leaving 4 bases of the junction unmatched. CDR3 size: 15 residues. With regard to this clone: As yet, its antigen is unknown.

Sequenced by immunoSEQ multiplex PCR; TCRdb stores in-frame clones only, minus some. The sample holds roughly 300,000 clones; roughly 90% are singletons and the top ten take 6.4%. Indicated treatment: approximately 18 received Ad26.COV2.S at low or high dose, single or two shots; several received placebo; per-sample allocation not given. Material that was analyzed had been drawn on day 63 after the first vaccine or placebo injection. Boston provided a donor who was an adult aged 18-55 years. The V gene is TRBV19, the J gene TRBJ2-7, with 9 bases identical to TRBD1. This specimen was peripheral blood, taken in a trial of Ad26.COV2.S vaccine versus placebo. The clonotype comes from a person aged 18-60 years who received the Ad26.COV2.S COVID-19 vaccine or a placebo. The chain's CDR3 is CASSITGQGTYEQYF. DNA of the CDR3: TGTGCCAGTAGTATAACGGGACAGGGAACCTACGAGCAGTACTTC.